This T cell receptor (beta chain) was identified in a study of T cell responses to AZD1222 COVID-19 vaccine. Germline V lookup: CDR1 SGHRS, CDR2 YFSETQ. The CDR3 consists of 15 residues. V shed 4 bases and J 1 base; nucleotides not matched to a gene: 6. Profiling relied on immunoSEQ multiplex PCR, and the TCRdb table lists in-frame clones only, not all of them. The table lists under 150,000 clones, 75% to 95% of them singletons. Overall study findings and caveats: Repertoires were collected only later (after the peak T cell response had occurred).

Worth noting for this clone: The antigen remains undetermined.

The clonotype was recovered from an adult in good health. The starting material was peripheral blood, obtained on day 0 of AZD1222 vaccination. V usage is TRBV5-1 and J usage is TRBJ1-1, with 8 bases lining up with TRBD1. Here the CDR3 DNA reads TGCGCCAGCAGCGCGACAGGGGCCGAGAACACTGAAGCTTTCTTT. Its protein is CASSATGAENTEAFF.